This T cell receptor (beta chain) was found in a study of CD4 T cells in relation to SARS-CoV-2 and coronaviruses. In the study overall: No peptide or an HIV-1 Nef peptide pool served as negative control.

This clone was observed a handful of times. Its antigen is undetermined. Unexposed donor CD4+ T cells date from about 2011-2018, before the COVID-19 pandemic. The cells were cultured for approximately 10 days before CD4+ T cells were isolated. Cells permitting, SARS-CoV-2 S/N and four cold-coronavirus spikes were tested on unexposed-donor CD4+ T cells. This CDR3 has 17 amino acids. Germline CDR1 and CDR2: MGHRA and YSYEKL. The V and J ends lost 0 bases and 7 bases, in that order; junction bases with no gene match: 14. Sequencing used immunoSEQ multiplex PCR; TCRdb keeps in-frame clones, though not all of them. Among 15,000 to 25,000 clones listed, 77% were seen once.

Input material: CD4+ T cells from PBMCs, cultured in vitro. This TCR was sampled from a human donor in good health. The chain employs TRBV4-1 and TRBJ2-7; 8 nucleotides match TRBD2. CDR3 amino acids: CASSQEVPVGGVGEQYF. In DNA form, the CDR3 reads TGCGCCAGCAGCCAAGAAGTCCCCGTCGGGGGGGTGGGTGAGCAGTACTTC.